This is a list of T cell receptor beta chains from one sample in a study of human T cells and chemical hapten exposure. TCRdb recomputed calls from the reads with MiXCR, one row per CDR3 protein. The table lists 120,000 or so distinct CDR3 sequences, over 7% of them singletons. The specimen was whole blood. Receptors were obtained from a human donor in good health. Some clones in this sample may be carry-over from other donors' samples. Each CDR3 is given with its conserved first and last residue. The D gene is left open where the match is weak. The size field is filled for only some rows; it gives once, few, many or a size class.

>TRBJ2-3|TRBV9|NA|many
TGTGCCAGCAGCGTAGTTTCGGGGGCCCGCACAGATACGCAGTATTTT
CASSVVSGARTDTQYF
>TRBJ1-2|TRBV6-5|TRBD1|many
TGTGCCAGCAGTCGCCGGGACAGGGGAGAAGCTAACTATGGCTACACCTTC
CASSRRDRGEANYGYTF
>TRBJ2-5|TRBV7-3|NA|NA
TGTGCCAGCAGCTTTCCGGGGGCCGAGACCCAGTACTTC
CASSFPGAETQYF
>TRBJ2-2|TRBV7-2|TRBD1|many
TGTGCCAGCAGCTTAAAGGGACAGGGGGCCGCGAACACCGGGGAGCTGTTTTTT
CASSLKGQGAANTGELFF
>TRBJ2-7|TRBV9|NA|NA
TGTGCCAGCAGCGTGGGGGGGGGGCCGAACTACGAGCAGTACTTC
CASSVGGGPNYEQYF
>TRBJ1-5|TRBV29-1|NA|many
TGCAGCGTTGAAGACAGGGGCAATCAGCCCCAGCATTTT
CSVEDRGNQPQHF
>TRBJ2-2|TRBV11-3|NA|many
TGTGCCAGCAGCTTAGCGGACACCGGGGAGCTGTTTTTT
CASSLADTGELFF
>TRBJ1-1|TRBV6-5|TRBD1|many
TGTGCCAGCAGTCAGGGTCGGGCAGGGGGTACTGAAGCTTTCTTT
CASSQGRAGGTEAFF
>TRBJ1-2|TRBV10-3|NA|NA
TGTGCCATCAGTGTGAGGCAGGTGAACTATGGCTACACCTTC
CAISVRQVNYGYTF
>TRBJ1-5|TRBV7-9|TRBD1|many
TGTGCCAGCAGCTTAGATGGACAGGGGAGCAATCAGCCCCAGCATTTT
CASSLDGQGSNQPQHF
>TRBJ1-2|TRBV10-3|NA|many
TGTGCCATCAGTGATCGGGACCCGACTGACTACTATGGCTACACCTTC
CAISDRDPTDYYGYTF
>TRBJ2-5|TRBV6-6|TRBD1|few
TGTGCCAGCAGTAGCCATGGGACAGAAGAGACCCAGTACTTC
CASSSHGTEETQYF
>TRBJ2-7|TRBV7-9|NA|NA
TGTGCCAGCAGCTTAGGGCCGAACGGGGCCTACGAGCAGTACTTC
CASSLGPNGAYEQYF
>TRBJ2-7|TRBV3-1|TRBD2|NA
TGTGCCAGCAGCCAAGATAGTGCGGGGACTAGGAGCTACGAGCAGTACTTC
CASSQDSAGTRSYEQYF
>TRBJ2-3|TRBV29-1|NA|many
TGCAGCGTTGCGACCCGGAACACAGATACGCAGTATTTT
CSVATRNTDTQYF
>TRBJ2-4|TRBV11-2|NA|few
TGTGCCAGCAGCTCAACAGGGTGGGGACTAGCCAAAAACATTCAGTACTTC
CASSSTGWGLAKNIQYF
>TRBJ1-2|TRBV3-1|TRBD1|few
TGTGCCAGCAGCCAGCCCGGGACAGGGTACGGCTACACCTTC
CASSQPGTGYGYTF
>TRBJ2-3|TRBV19|TRBD2|NA
TGTGCCAGTAGACAGACTAGCGGGAGTCATGATACGCAGTATTTT
CASRQTSGSHDTQYF
>TRBJ1-1|TRBV29-1|TRBD1|few
TGCAGCGTCTGGGAGGCGGGACAGGCCTTTATGAACACTGAAGCTTTCTTT
CSVWEAGQAFMNTEAFF
>TRBJ1-2|TRBV4-3|TRBD1|NA
TGCGCCAGCAGCCAAGATATAGGGGGCCACGGCTACACCTTC
CASSQDIGGHGYTF
>TRBJ2-7|TRBV4-3|TRBD2|NA
TGCGCCAGCAGCCAAGATAATAGCGGGGGCTACGAGCAGTACTTC
CASSQDNSGGYEQYF
>TRBJ1-6|TRBV14|NA|many
TGTGCCAGCAGCCAAGATAACTTCCCCAGTTCGGCAGGGGATTCACCCCTCCACTTT
CASSQDNFPSSAGDSPLHF